The clone carrying this T cell receptor beta chain was seen at least ten times. The antigen is unknown. Trimming took off 2 bases at V and 2 bases at J, with 14 bases between the two ends. The V gene's germline CDR1 is MGHDK and CDR2 SYGVNS. The CDR3 is 16 amino acids. These data originate in a study of regulatory T cells in long-lasting Graves disease. Study results and limitations: It was in persistent disease that TRBV28, TRBJ1-2 and TRBJ2-5 were favored.

To make TCR beta libraries, researchers used iRepertoire HTBI primers and Arm-PCR of CDR3 regions. TCRdb re-derived calls from the multiplex PCR reads in MiXCR, one entry per CDR3 protein. The table shows about 540,000 distinct CDR3 sequences, with approximately 13% occurring only once. Time point noted: newly diagnosed GD, antithyroid drugs for less than 3 months. After RNA was extracted from PBMCs, the TCR library was made from it. The same sample was also used in a study of T cells in Graves' hyperthyroidism and ophthalmopathy. From that second work: Participants, patients aged 18 to 65, had newly diagnosed hyperthyroidism with a duration under 2 months. Most thyroid clonotypes with frequency above 0.001 were detected in blood. A 13 V-J model separated ophthalmopathy from stable hyperthyroidism.

This clonotype was sampled from a young man with Graves disease. Here the sequenced sample was peripheral blood mononuclear cells (PBMCs), taken at new diagnosis, from a patient treated with antithyroid drugs. The chain employs TRBV25-1 and TRBJ2-3; unclear D gene. CDR3: CASSERVARNTDTQYF. The CDR3 bases are TGTGCCAGCAGTGAACGAGTGGCTAGAAACACAGATACGCAGTATTTT.